This is a list of T cell receptor beta chains from one sample in a study of T cells in Graves' hyperthyroidism and ophthalmopathy. TCRdb independently ran MiXCR on the multiplex PCR reads; one entry per CDR3 protein. This table holds some 490,000 distinct CDR3 sequences, roughly 22% found once. Material: blood. These receptors came from a woman in her 70s with Graves' ophthalmopathy. The CDR3 runs from the conserved cysteine through the conserved F or W. D genes are given only for firm matches. Some rows have no size entry. The others give once, few or many, or a class for an expanded clone.

clone_size: few; j_call: TRBJ2-7; v_call: TRBV18; d_call: TRBD1; cdr3_aa: CASSPRDRSSYEQYF; cdr3_nt: TGTGCCAGCTCACCGAGGGACAGGTCCTCCTACGAGCAGTACTTC
clone_size: -; j_call: TRBJ2-5; v_call: TRBV4-1; d_call: TRBD1; cdr3_aa: CASSRLFTRDRAEETQYF; cdr3_nt: TGCGCCAGCAGCCGACTCTTTACCCGGGACAGGGCCGAAGAGACCCAGTACTTC
clone_size: -; j_call: TRBJ2-7; v_call: TRBV20-1; d_call: -; cdr3_aa: CSARLATDTYEQYF; cdr3_nt: TGCAGTGCTCGCTTAGCTACAGATACCTACGAGCAGTACTTC
clone_size: few; j_call: TRBJ2-2; v_call: TRBV7-3; d_call: TRBD2; cdr3_aa: CASSSGTSGRNTGELFF; cdr3_nt: TGTGCCAGCAGCTCAGGGACCAGCGGGAGGAACACCGGGGAGCTGTTTTTT
clone_size: few; j_call: TRBJ2-2; v_call: TRBV6-1; d_call: -; cdr3_aa: CASSTTRTGELFF; cdr3_nt: TGTGCCAGCTCCACGACTCGCACCGGGGAGCTGTTTTTT
clone_size: few; j_call: TRBJ1-5; v_call: TRBV28; d_call: TRBD1; cdr3_aa: CASRRQGEQPQHF; cdr3_nt: TGTGCCAGCAGGCGACAGGGGGAACAGCCCCAGCATTTT
clone_size: many; j_call: TRBJ2-7; v_call: TRBV28; d_call: TRBD1; cdr3_aa: CASRNPDRDYEQYF; cdr3_nt: TGTGCCAGCAGGAACCCGGACAGGGACTACGAGCAGTACTTC
clone_size: many; j_call: TRBJ2-7; v_call: TRBV11-2; d_call: -; cdr3_aa: CASSLTHEQYF; cdr3_nt: TGTGCCAGCAGCTTAACCCACGAGCAGTACTTC
clone_size: -; j_call: TRBJ2-1; v_call: TRBV5-5; d_call: TRBD2; cdr3_aa: CASSLAQREGSAFF; cdr3_nt: TGTGCCAGCAGCTTGGCCCAGCGGGAGGGTAGTGCGTTCTTC
clone_size: -; j_call: TRBJ1-1; v_call: TRBV12-3/TRBV12-4; d_call: -; cdr3_aa: CASSFQGSGTEAFF; cdr3_nt: TGTGCCAGCAGTTTTCAGGGGTCGGGCACTGAAGCTTTCTTT
clone_size: many; j_call: TRBJ2-5; v_call: TRBV27; d_call: TRBD2; cdr3_aa: CASSAFLAGQETQYF; cdr3_nt: TGTGCCAGCAGTGCCTTTCTAGCGGGGCAAGAGACCCAGTACTTC
clone_size: -; j_call: TRBJ2-7; v_call: TRBV5-1; d_call: TRBD1; cdr3_aa: CASSFADRLYEQYF; cdr3_nt: TGCGCCAGCAGCTTCGCGGACAGGCTCTACGAGCAGTACTTC
clone_size: -; j_call: TRBJ1-3; v_call: TRBV7-2; d_call: TRBD1; cdr3_aa: CASSFGPGGEGNTIYF; cdr3_nt: TGTGCCAGCAGCTTTGGACCAGGGGGCGAGGGAAACACCATATATTTT
clone_size: few; j_call: TRBJ2-1; v_call: TRBV18; d_call: -; cdr3_aa: CASSPGPGFVNEQFF; cdr3_nt: TGTGCCAGCTCACCCGGTCCAGGGTTTGTCAATGAGCAGTTCTTC
clone_size: -; j_call: TRBJ1-2; v_call: TRBV27; d_call: -; cdr3_aa: CASSLSWGYNYGYTF; cdr3_nt: TGTGCCAGCAGTTTATCGTGGGGCTATAACTATGGCTACACCTTC
clone_size: few; j_call: TRBJ2-7; v_call: TRBV5-8; d_call: TRBD2; cdr3_aa: CASSLDPGGRNEQYF; cdr3_nt: TGTGCCAGCAGCTTGGATCCCGGCGGGAGGAACGAGCAGTACTTC
clone_size: few; j_call: TRBJ1-2; v_call: TRBV11-2; d_call: TRBD1; cdr3_aa: CASSFQGDGYTF; cdr3_nt: TGTGCCAGCAGCTTCCAGGGGGATGGCTACACCTTC
clone_size: -; j_call: TRBJ2-7; v_call: TRBV20-1; d_call: TRBD1; cdr3_aa: CSAKPKGQGSYEQYF; cdr3_nt: TGCAGTGCTAAACCCAAGGGACAGGGGAGCTACGAGCAGTACTTC
clone_size: once; j_call: TRBJ2-1; v_call: TRBV5-8; d_call: TRBD2; cdr3_aa: CASSFGLAGEAYNEQFF; cdr3_nt: TGTGCCAGCAGCTTCGGACTAGCGGGAGAGGCATACAATGAGCAGTTCTTC
clone_size: few; j_call: TRBJ1-5; v_call: TRBV6-5; d_call: -; cdr3_aa: CASSFLGPGNQPQHF; cdr3_nt: TGTGCCAGCAGTTTCCTAGGGCCAGGCAATCAGCCCCAGCATTTT
clone_size: -; j_call: TRBJ2-7; v_call: TRBV10-3; d_call: -; cdr3_aa: CAIREGGATTYEQYF; cdr3_nt: TGTGCCATCAGGGAGGGGGGAGCTACGACCTACGAGCAGTACTTC
clone_size: many; j_call: TRBJ1-2; v_call: TRBV20-1; d_call: -; cdr3_aa: CSARPGGGYTF; cdr3_nt: TGCAGTGCTAGGCCCGGGGGAGGCTACACCTTC
clone_size: -; j_call: TRBJ2-5; v_call: TRBV3-1; d_call: -; cdr3_aa: CASSQVRGTGQETQYF; cdr3_nt: TGTGCCAGCAGCCAAGTACGAGGGACGGGCCAAGAGACCCAGTACTTC
clone_size: -; j_call: TRBJ2-2; v_call: TRBV12-3/TRBV12-4; d_call: TRBD2; cdr3_aa: CASSLRLAPLNTGELFF; cdr3_nt: TGTGCCAGCAGTTTACGACTAGCACCTTTGAACACCGGGGAGCTGTTTTTT
clone_size: many; j_call: TRBJ1-2; v_call: TRBV2; d_call: -; cdr3_aa: CASSLKQGSDYGYTF; cdr3_nt: TGTGCCAGCAGCCTAAAGCAGGGATCTGACTATGGCTACACCTTC
clone_size: -; j_call: TRBJ2-1; v_call: TRBV15; d_call: TRBD2; cdr3_aa: CATRNSGTHEQFF; cdr3_nt: TGTGCCACCAGGAATAGCGGGACCCATGAGCAGTTCTTC
clone_size: few; j_call: TRBJ2-7; v_call: TRBV6-1; d_call: TRBD2; cdr3_aa: CASSPRGGRDSYEQYF; cdr3_nt: TGTGCCAGCAGTCCCCGCGGGGGGCGAGACTCCTACGAGCAGTACTTC
clone_size: once; j_call: TRBJ2-7; v_call: TRBV9; d_call: TRBD2; cdr3_aa: CASSSTAGTNYEQYF; cdr3_nt: TGTGCCAGCAGTTCTACAGCGGGGACTAACTACGAGCAGTACTTC
clone_size: -; j_call: TRBJ1-4; v_call: TRBV7-9; d_call: TRBD1; cdr3_aa: CASSRTGDRTPTNEKLFF; cdr3_nt: TGTGCCAGCAGCCGGACAGGGGATAGGACTCCAACTAATGAAAAACTGTTTTTT
clone_size: -; j_call: TRBJ1-2; v_call: TRBV19; d_call: -; cdr3_aa: CASKVGPGLHGYTF; cdr3_nt: TGTGCCAGTAAGGTAGGGCCGGGCCTACATGGCTACACCTTC
clone_size: many; j_call: TRBJ2-2; v_call: TRBV6-2/TRBV6-3; d_call: -; cdr3_aa: CASSYWKANTGELFF; cdr3_nt: TGTGCCAGCAGTTACTGGAAAGCAAACACCGGGGAGCTGTTTTTT
clone_size: -; j_call: TRBJ2-2; v_call: TRBV7-9; d_call: TRBD1; cdr3_aa: CASSLVPGQGRELFF; cdr3_nt: TGTGCCAGCAGCTTGGTCCCGGGACAGGGGCGGGAGCTGTTTTTT
clone_size: -; j_call: TRBJ1-2; v_call: TRBV5-4; d_call: -; cdr3_aa: CASSLVGRRPDYGYTF; cdr3_nt: TGTGCCAGCAGCTTAGTCGGGCGTCGCCCGGACTATGGCTACACCTTC
clone_size: many; j_call: TRBJ1-1; v_call: TRBV2; d_call: TRBD1; cdr3_aa: CASSLYGQVVTEAFF; cdr3_nt: TGTGCCAGCAGCCTTTACGGACAGGTTGTAACTGAAGCTTTCTTT
clone_size: -; j_call: TRBJ1-1; v_call: TRBV18; d_call: -; cdr3_aa: CASSAHRDTEAFF; cdr3_nt: TGTGCCAGCTCAGCCCACAGGGACACTGAAGCTTTCTTT
clone_size: few; j_call: TRBJ2-1; v_call: TRBV7-3; d_call: TRBD1; cdr3_aa: CASSLRDRPNEQFF; cdr3_nt: TGTGCCAGCAGCTTAAGGGACAGGCCCAATGAGCAGTTCTTC
clone_size: few; j_call: TRBJ2-1; v_call: TRBV27; d_call: TRBD2; cdr3_aa: CASSLLAGGRNEQFF; cdr3_nt: TGTGCCAGCAGTTTACTAGCGGGGGGGAGGAATGAGCAGTTCTTC
clone_size: -; j_call: TRBJ2-3; v_call: TRBV30; d_call: TRBD2; cdr3_aa: CAWSGPGLASDTQYF; cdr3_nt: TGTGCCTGGAGTGGCCCGGGACTAGCGTCAGATACGCAGTATTTT
clone_size: -; j_call: TRBJ1-1; v_call: TRBV29-1; d_call: -; cdr3_aa: CSVEDSSDTEAFF; cdr3_nt: TGCAGCGTTGAAGATTCGAGTGACACTGAAGCTTTCTTT
clone_size: -; j_call: TRBJ2-1; v_call: TRBV9; d_call: TRBD2; cdr3_aa: CASSVGALAGARDNEQFF; cdr3_nt: TGTGCCAGCAGCGTAGGTGCATTAGCGGGAGCAAGAGACAATGAGCAGTTCTTC
clone_size: -; j_call: TRBJ1-2; v_call: TRBV19; d_call: -; cdr3_aa: CASSIGAGNVYGYTF; cdr3_nt: TGTGCCAGTAGTATCGGGGCAGGAAATGTCTATGGCTACACCTTC
clone_size: once; j_call: TRBJ1-3; v_call: TRBV3-1; d_call: -; cdr3_aa: CASSQVAQAPSGNTIYF; cdr3_nt: TGTGCCAGCAGCCAAGTCGCACAGGCCCCCTCTGGAAACACCATATATTTT
clone_size: once; j_call: TRBJ2-3; v_call: TRBV4-1; d_call: -; cdr3_aa: CASSHDSGPQGQYF; cdr3_nt: TGCGCCAGCAGCCATGACTCGGGGCCCCAGGGGCAGTATTTT
clone_size: few; j_call: TRBJ2-6; v_call: TRBV28; d_call: -; cdr3_aa: CASSFVTPGANVLTF; cdr3_nt: TGTGCCAGCAGTTTCGTGACGCCGGGGGCCAACGTCCTGACTTTC
clone_size: few; j_call: TRBJ2-7; v_call: TRBV5-1; d_call: TRBD2; cdr3_aa: CASGSGSPYEQYF; cdr3_nt: TGCGCCAGCGGCAGCGGGAGTCCGTACGAGCAGTACTTC
clone_size: -; j_call: TRBJ2-3; v_call: TRBV24-1; d_call: TRBD1; cdr3_aa: CATSETTGVRTDTQYF; cdr3_nt: TGTGCCACCAGTGAAACCACAGGGGTCCGCACAGATACGCAGTATTTT
clone_size: -; j_call: TRBJ2-3; v_call: TRBV10-3; d_call: TRBD1; cdr3_aa: CAIRGTDDTQYF; cdr3_nt: TGTGCCATCAGGGGGACAGACGATACGCAGTATTTT
clone_size: few; j_call: TRBJ2-7; v_call: TRBV3-1; d_call: TRBD1; cdr3_aa: CASSPRTGQGHEQYF; cdr3_nt: TGTGCCAGCAGCCCCCGGACCGGACAGGGACACGAGCAGTACTTC
clone_size: few; j_call: TRBJ2-1; v_call: TRBV5-1; d_call: TRBD2; cdr3_aa: CASSLGTSGTRDEQFF; cdr3_nt: TGCGCCAGCAGCCTAGGAACTAGCGGGACCCGGGATGAGCAGTTCTTC
clone_size: -; j_call: TRBJ2-1; v_call: TRBV6-2/TRBV6-3; d_call: TRBD2; cdr3_aa: CASSPRTSKGGYNEQFF; cdr3_nt: TGTGCCAGCAGCCCCCGGACTAGCAAGGGTGGGTACAATGAGCAGTTCTTC
clone_size: few; j_call: TRBJ1-1; v_call: TRBV7-8; d_call: -; cdr3_aa: CASSLGWGRANTEAFF; cdr3_nt: TGTGCCAGCAGCTTAGGGTGGGGAAGGGCCAACACTGAAGCTTTCTTT
clone_size: -; j_call: TRBJ1-2; v_call: TRBV5-1; d_call: -; cdr3_aa: CASSLGGRLIHGYTF; cdr3_nt: TGCGCCAGCAGCTTGGGAGGCAGACTGATCCATGGCTACACCTTC
clone_size: few; j_call: TRBJ1-1; v_call: TRBV28; d_call: -; cdr3_aa: CASTSGTEAFF; cdr3_nt: TGTGCCAGCACCTCAGGGACTGAAGCTTTCTTT
clone_size: -; j_call: TRBJ1-2; v_call: TRBV18; d_call: TRBD1; cdr3_aa: CASSPSANRGNYGYTF; cdr3_nt: TGTGCCAGCTCACCCAGCGCTAACAGGGGGAACTATGGCTACACCTTC
clone_size: few; j_call: TRBJ1-2; v_call: TRBV11-1; d_call: TRBD1; cdr3_aa: CASSLAQGQGARGYTF; cdr3_nt: TGTGCCAGCAGCTTAGCGCAGGGACAGGGGGCCCGTGGCTACACCTTC
clone_size: many; j_call: TRBJ1-5; v_call: TRBV27; d_call: -; cdr3_aa: CASSYHRPNSNQPQHF; cdr3_nt: TGTGCCAGCAGTTACCACAGGCCCAATAGCAATCAGCCCCAGCATTTT
clone_size: few; j_call: TRBJ2-5; v_call: TRBV10-1; d_call: -; cdr3_aa: CASSNPGAAETQYF; cdr3_nt: TGCGCCAGCAGTAACCCAGGGGCGGCGGAGACCCAGTACTTC
clone_size: many; j_call: TRBJ2-5; v_call: TRBV28; d_call: -; cdr3_aa: CASSGEGRSQYF; cdr3_nt: TGTGCCAGCAGCGGAGAGGGACGTTCCCAGTACTTC
clone_size: few; j_call: TRBJ2-1; v_call: TRBV9; d_call: TRBD1; cdr3_aa: CASSVDPGTGRLDEQFF; cdr3_nt: TGTGCCAGCAGCGTAGATCCTGGGACAGGGAGATTGGATGAGCAGTTCTTC